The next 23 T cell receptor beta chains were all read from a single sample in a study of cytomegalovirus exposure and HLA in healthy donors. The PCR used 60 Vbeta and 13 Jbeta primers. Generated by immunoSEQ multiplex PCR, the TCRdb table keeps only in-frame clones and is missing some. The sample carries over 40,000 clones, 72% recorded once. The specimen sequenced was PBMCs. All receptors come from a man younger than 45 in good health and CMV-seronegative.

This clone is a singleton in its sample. The CDR3: CASSDREGYTF. CDR3 sequence (DNA): TGTGCCAGCAGCGACAGAGAGGGCTACACCTTC. The gene calls are TRBV6-1 and TRBJ1-2; D is perhaps TRBD1 (5 bases). The germline V gene encodes CDR1 MNHNS and CDR2 SASEGT. Trimming took off 6 bases at V and 8 bases at J, with 10 bases between the two ends. The CDR3 has 11 amino acids.

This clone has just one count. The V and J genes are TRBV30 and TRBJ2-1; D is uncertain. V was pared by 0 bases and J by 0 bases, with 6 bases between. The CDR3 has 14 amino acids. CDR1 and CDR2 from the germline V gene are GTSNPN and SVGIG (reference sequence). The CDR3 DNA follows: TGTGCCTGGAGTGTATTTAGCTCCTACAATGAGCAGTTCTTC. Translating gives CAWSVFSSYNEQFF.

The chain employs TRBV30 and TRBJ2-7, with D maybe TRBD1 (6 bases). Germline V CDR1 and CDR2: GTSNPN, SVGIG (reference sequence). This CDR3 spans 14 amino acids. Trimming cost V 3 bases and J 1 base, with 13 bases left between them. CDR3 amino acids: CAWRPGTSSYEQYF. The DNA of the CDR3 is TGTGCCTGGAGGCCCGGGACATCATCCTACGAGCAGTACTTC.

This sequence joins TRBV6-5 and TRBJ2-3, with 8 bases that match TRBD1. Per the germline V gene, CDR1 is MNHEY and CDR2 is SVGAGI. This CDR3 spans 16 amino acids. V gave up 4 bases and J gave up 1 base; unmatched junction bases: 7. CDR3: CASSSDRGGGTDTQYF. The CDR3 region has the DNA TGTGCCAGCAGTTCCGACAGGGGTGGGGGCACAGATACGCAGTATTTT.

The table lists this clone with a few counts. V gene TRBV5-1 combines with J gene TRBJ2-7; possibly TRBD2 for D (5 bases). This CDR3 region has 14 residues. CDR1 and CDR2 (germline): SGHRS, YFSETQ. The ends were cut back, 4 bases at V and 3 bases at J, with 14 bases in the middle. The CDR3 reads CASSRGRPDYEQYF. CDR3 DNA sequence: TGCGCCAGCAGCAGAGGGCGTCCCGACTACGAGCAGTACTTC. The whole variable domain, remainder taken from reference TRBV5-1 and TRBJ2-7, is KAGVTQTPRYLIKTRGQQVTLSCSPISGHRSVSWYQQTPGQGLQFLFEYFSETQRNKGNFPGRFSGRQFSNSRSEMNVSTLELGDSALYLCASSRGRPDYEQYFGPGTRLTVT.

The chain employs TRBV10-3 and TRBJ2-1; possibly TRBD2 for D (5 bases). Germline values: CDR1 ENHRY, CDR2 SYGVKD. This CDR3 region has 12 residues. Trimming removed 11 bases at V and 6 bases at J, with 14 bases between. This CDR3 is CAGGLPGNEQFF. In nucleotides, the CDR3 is TGTGCCGGCGGACTCCCTGGCAATGAGCAGTTCTTC.

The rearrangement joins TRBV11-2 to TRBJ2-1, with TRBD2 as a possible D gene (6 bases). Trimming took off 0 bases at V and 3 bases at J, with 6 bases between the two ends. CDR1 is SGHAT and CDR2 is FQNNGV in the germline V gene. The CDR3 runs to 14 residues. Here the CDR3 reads CASSLEAGYNEQFF. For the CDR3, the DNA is TGTGCCAGCAGCTTAGAAGCGGGCTACAATGAGCAGTTCTTC.

The CDR3 DNA follows: TGTGCCAGCAGTGAAGTCAGGGATGGTGAAGCTTTCTTT. Protein: CASSEVRDGEAFF. The chain uses TRBV2 and TRBJ1-1; perhaps TRBD1 as D (5 bases). Germline-derived CDR1 and CDR2 are SNHLY and FYNNEI. This CDR3 region has 13 residues. Trimming pared 1 base from V and 7 bases from J, leaving 10 bases between.

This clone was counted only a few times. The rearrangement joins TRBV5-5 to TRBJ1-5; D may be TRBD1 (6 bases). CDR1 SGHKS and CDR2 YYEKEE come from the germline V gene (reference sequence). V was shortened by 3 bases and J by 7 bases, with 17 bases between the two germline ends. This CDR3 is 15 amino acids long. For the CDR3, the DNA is TGTGCCAGCAGCTCCGCCGGGACAATAGTACAGCCCCAGCATTTT. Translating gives CASSSAGTIVQPQHF.

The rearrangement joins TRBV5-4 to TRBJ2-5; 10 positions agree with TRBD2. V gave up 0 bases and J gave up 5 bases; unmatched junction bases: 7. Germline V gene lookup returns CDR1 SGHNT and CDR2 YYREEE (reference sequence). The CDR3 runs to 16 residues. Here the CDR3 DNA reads TGTGCCAGCAGCTTGGGGGCTAGCGGGAGCCAGGAGACCCAGTACTTC. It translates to CASSLGASGSQETQYF.

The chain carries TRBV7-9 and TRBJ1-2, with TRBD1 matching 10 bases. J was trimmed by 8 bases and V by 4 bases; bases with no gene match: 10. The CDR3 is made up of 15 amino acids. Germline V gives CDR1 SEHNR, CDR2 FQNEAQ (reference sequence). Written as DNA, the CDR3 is TGTGCCAGCAGCTACACGGGACAGGGGTTGAGGGGCTACACCTTC. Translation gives CASSYTGQGLRGYTF.

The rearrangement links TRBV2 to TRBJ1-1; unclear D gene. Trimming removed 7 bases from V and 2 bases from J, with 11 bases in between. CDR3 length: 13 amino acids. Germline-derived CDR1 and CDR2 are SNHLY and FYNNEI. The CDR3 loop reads CASNHSPNTEAFF. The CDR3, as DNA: TGTGCCAGCAACCACTCTCCTAACACTGAAGCTTTCTTT.

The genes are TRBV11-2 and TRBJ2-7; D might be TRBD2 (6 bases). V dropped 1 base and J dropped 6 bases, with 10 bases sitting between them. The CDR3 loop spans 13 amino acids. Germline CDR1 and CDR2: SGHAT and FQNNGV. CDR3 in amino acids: CASSLAGAGEQYF. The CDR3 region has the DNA TGTGCCAGCAGCTTAGCGGGAGCCGGCGAGCAGTACTTC.

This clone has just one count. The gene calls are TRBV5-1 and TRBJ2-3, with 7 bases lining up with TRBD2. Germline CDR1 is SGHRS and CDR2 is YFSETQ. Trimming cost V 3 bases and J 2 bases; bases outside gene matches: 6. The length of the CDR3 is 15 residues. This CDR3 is CASSYGLVLTDTQYF. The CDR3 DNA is TGCGCCAGCAGCTACGGACTAGTGCTCACAGATACGCAGTATTTT. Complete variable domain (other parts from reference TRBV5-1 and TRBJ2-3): KAGVTQTPRYLIKTRGQQVTLSCSPISGHRSVSWYQQTPGQGLQFLFEYFSETQRNKGNFPGRFSGRQFSNSRSEMNVSTLELGDSALYLCASSYGLVLTDTQYFGPGTRLTVL.

The CDR3 protein is CASSATSGSYNEQFF. The CDR3 coding sequence is TGTGCCAGCAGCGCGACTAGCGGGAGCTACAATGAGCAGTTCTTC. The J gene is TRBJ2-1, the V gene TRBV5-4; TRBD2 matches at 12 bases. Germline V gives CDR1 SGHNT, CDR2 YYREEE (reference sequence). V shed 4 bases, J shed 3 bases, and the junction held 2 bases outside the gene matches. This CDR3 has 15 residues.

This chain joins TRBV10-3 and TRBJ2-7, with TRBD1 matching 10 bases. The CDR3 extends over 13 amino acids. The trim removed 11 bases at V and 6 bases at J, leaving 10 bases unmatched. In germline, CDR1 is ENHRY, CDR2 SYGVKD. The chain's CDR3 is CAVRQGASREQYF. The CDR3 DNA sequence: TGTGCCGTGCGACAGGGGGCATCCCGCGAGCAGTACTTC.

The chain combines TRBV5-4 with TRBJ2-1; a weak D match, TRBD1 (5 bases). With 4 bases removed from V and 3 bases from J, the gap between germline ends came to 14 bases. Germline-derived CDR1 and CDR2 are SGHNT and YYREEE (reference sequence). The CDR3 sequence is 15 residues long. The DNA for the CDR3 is TGTGCCAGCAGCAACCAGGGCCAACTCTACAATGAGCAGTTCTTC. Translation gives CASSNQGQLYNEQFF. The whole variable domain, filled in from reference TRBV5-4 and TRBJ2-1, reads ETGVTQSPTHLIKTRGQQVTLRCSSQSGHNTVSWYQQALGQGPQFIFQYYREEENGRGNFPPRFSGLQFPNYSSELNVNALELDDSALYLCASSNQGQLYNEQFFGPGTRLTVL.

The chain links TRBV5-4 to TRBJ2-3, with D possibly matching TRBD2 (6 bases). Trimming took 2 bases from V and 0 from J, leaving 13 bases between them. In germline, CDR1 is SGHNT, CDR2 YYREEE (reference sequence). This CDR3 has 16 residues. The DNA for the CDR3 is TGTGCCAGCAGCTTCGGTAGCGGCACTAGCACAGATACGCAGTATTTT. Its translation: CASSFGSGTSTDTQYF.

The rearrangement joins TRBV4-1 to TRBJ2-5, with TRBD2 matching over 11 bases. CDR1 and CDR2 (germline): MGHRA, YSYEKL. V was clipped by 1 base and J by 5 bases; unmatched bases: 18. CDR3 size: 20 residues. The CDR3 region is CASSQVGGTDIAGGPETQYF. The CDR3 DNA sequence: TGCGCCAGCAGCCAAGTCGGCGGGACAGACATAGCGGGAGGGCCGGAGACCCAGTACTTC.

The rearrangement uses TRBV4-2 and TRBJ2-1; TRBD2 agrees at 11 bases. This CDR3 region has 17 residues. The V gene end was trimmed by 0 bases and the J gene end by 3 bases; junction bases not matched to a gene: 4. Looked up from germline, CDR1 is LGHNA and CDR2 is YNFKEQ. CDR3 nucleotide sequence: TGTGCCAGCAGCCAAGATATGGGACTAGCGGTCTACAATGAGCAGTTCTTC. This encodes CASSQDMGLAVYNEQFF.

The CDR3, as DNA: TGTGCCAGTAGTTCCCTAGAGACCCAGTACTTC. Encoded protein: CASSSLETQYF. The chain carries TRBV19 and TRBJ2-5; D remains unclear. The CDR3 sequence is 11 residues long. V lost 5 bases to trimming and J lost 4 bases, with 5 bases between them. Germline V gives CDR1 LNHDA, CDR2 SQIVND (reference sequence). Full variable domain (rest looked up from reference TRBV19 and TRBJ2-5): DGGITQSPKYLFRKEGQNVTLSCEQNLNHDAMYWYRQDPGQGLRLIYYSQIVNDFQKGDIAEGYSVSREKKESFPLTVTSAQKNPTAFYLCASSSLETQYFGPGTRLLVL.

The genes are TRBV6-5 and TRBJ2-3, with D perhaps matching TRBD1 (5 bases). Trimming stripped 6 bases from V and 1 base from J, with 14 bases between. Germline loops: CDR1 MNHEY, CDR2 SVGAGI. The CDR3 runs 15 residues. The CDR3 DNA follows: TGTGCCAGCAGCACGGCGACCAGGGGCACAGATACGCAGTATTTT. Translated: CASSTATRGTDTQYF.

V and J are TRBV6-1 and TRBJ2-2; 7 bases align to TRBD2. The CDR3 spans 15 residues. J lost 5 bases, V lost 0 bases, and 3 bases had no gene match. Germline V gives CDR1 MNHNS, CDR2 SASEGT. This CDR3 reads CASSEARGGTGELFF. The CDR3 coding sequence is TGTGCCAGCAGTGAAGCGCGCGGGGGAACCGGGGAGCTGTTTTTT.